This TCR beta chain is from a study of regulatory T cells in long-lasting Graves disease. Study overall: Antithyroid drug use was under 3 months in newly diagnosed Graves' patients.

Building the TCR beta libraries relied on iRepertoire HTBI primers, and CDR3 regions underwent Arm-PCR. Each CDR3 protein gets one entry after TCRdb re-called the multiplex PCR reads with MiXCR. The sample carries roughly 500,000 distinct CDR3 sequences, 12% to 15% recorded once. Looked up from germline, CDR1 is MDHEN and CDR2 is SYDVKM. The CDR3 loop spans 14 amino acids. V was pared by 5 bases and J by 0 bases, with 10 bases between. This clonotype was seen only once. Stated time point: newly diagnosed GD, antithyroid drugs for less than 3 months. Making the TCR library involved RNA that had been extracted from PBMCs. This sample also appeared in a second study, on T cells in Graves' hyperthyroidism and ophthalmopathy. That report notes: First-round RT-PCR targeting the TCR CDR3 was performed with the HTBI primer set.

This TCR was recovered from a woman in her 50s with Graves disease. The sample consisted of peripheral blood mononuclear cells (PBMCs), taken at new diagnosis, from a patient treated with antithyroid drugs. The chain uses TRBV28 and TRBJ2-5; possibly TRBD1 for D (6 bases). The CDR3 here is CASSPGTHQETQYF. CDR3 sequence (DNA): TGTGCCAGCAGTCCCGGGACACACCAAGAGACCCAGTACTTC.